This is a list of T cell receptor beta chains from one sample in a study of blood T cell repertoires in COVID-19. This table comes from immunoSEQ multiplex PCR, and its TCRdb copy is limited to in-frame clones, with some not included. The sample consists of about 170,000 clones, around 82% of them appearing once. Source material: peripheral blood. The receptor set was obtained from a man between 65 and 85 years old with active or convalescent COVID-19. The CDR3 runs from the conserved cysteine through the conserved F or W. Each record gives: D gene, J gene, V gene, clone size, CDR3 DNA, CDR3 protein. D genes are given only for firm matches. Clone size is shown for a subset of rows, as once, few, many or a class of expanded clone.

. | TRBJ1-4 | TRBV5-1 | . | TGCGCCAGCAGCTTGGGGACAGTGGGAAAACTGTTTTTT | CASSLGTVGKLFF
. | TRBJ1-1 | TRBV6-6 | . | TGTGCCAGCAGTGCTAACAGGGAGAACACTGAAGCTTTCTTT | CASSANRENTEAFF
TRBD1 | TRBJ2-3 | TRBV10-3 | . | TGTGCCATCAACGAAGGACAGGGGGATTTGAGGACAGATACGCAGTATTTT | CAINEGQGDLRTDTQYF
TRBD1 | TRBJ2-5 | TRBV29-1 | . | TGCAGTGTAGGGGGCTTCCAAGAGACCCAGTACTTC | CSVGGFQETQYF
. | TRBJ2-1 | TRBV5-1 | . | TGCGCCAGCAGCCCCATACGCTCAGGCAATGAGCAGTTCTTC | CASSPIRSGNEQFF
. | TRBJ1-2 | TRBV6-2/TRBV6-3 | . | TGTGCCAGCAGTTGGTCAGGCTATGGCTACACCTTC | CASSWSGYGYTF
TRBD1 | TRBJ2-7 | TRBV19 | . | TGTGCCAGTAGTAGGGCACAGGGGGCGGTCTACGAGCAGTACTTC | CASSRAQGAVYEQYF
TRBD1 | TRBJ2-5 | TRBV29-1 | . | TGCAGCGTTGAAGACACAGGGGGCGTTGAGACCCAGTACTTC | CSVEDTGGVETQYF
TRBD2 | TRBJ2-2 | TRBV5-1 | . | TGCGCCAGCAGCCGCGCGGGGGTCGGAGGCACCGGGGAGCTGTTTTTT | CASSRAGVGGTGELFF
TRBD2 | TRBJ2-3 | TRBV5-1 | . | TGCGCCAGCAGCTTGGGACTTAGCGGGAGACCCACAGATACGCAGTATTTT | CASSLGLSGRPTDTQYF
. | TRBJ1-4 | TRBV7-9 | . | TGTGCCAGCAGCTTCTGGTCAGGGGAGTATGAAAAACTGTTTTTT | CASSFWSGEYEKLFF
. | TRBJ2-5 | TRBV7-3 | once | TGTGCCAGCAGCTTATATCCGGGGAAGGAGACCCAGTACTTC | CASSLYPGKETQYF
. | TRBJ2-1 | TRBV7-3 | . | TGTGCCAGCAGCTTAACTGCCGCGGCGGCTGAGCAGTTCTTC | CASSLTAAAAEQFF
TRBD1 | TRBJ2-7 | TRBV6-6 | . | TGTGCCAGCACCCCTGATTCCGGGACAGGCCCCCACGAGCAGTACTTC | CASTPDSGTGPHEQYF
TRBD2 | TRBJ2-3 | TRBV5-1 | . | TGCGCCAGCAGCCTCGGACTAGCGGGAGCATCATTTACGCAGTATTTT | CASSLGLAGASFTQYF
. | TRBJ2-7 | TRBV7-2 | . | TGTGCCAGCAGCTTAGGAGGCCCCTACGAGCAGTACTTC | CASSLGGPYEQYF
. | TRBJ1-1 | TRBV6-2/TRBV6-3 | . | TGTGCCAGCAGTTATTTTAGACTCCTGAACACTGAAGCTTTCTTT | CASSYFRLLNTEAFF
. | TRBJ2-2 | TRBV18 | . | TGTGCCAGCTCACCCTATCTGACAGGTTATGACACCGGGGAGCTGTTTTTT | CASSPYLTGYDTGELFF
. | TRBJ1-1 | TRBV7-9 | . | TGTGCCAGCAGCTTCCCCCCGGGGGGCTTCGGGATGGTGAACACTGAAGCTTTCTTT | CASSFPPGGFGMVNTEAFF
TRBD1 | TRBJ1-2 | TRBV19 | . | TGTGCCAGTAGTCCGACAGGGGGCGACTATGGCTACACCTTC | CASSPTGGDYGYTF
. | TRBJ1-4 | TRBV14 | . | TGTGCCAGCCCTCCGATCGGGGGGGAGAATGAAAAACTGTTTTTT | CASPPIGGENEKLFF
. | TRBJ2-7 | TRBV5-5 | . | TGTGCCAGCAGCCCGAATCTGGCGGTCTACGAGCAGTACTTC | CASSPNLAVYEQYF
TRBD1 | TRBJ1-3 | TRBV4-3 | once | TGCGCCAGCAGCCGCCTGGGGACAGGGGCGAACACCATATATTTT | CASSRLGTGANTIYF
. | TRBJ1-2 | TRBV18 | . | TGTGCCAGCTCACCAGCGGACAGATCGTCCAATGGCTACACCTTC | CASSPADRSSNGYTF
TRBD2 | TRBJ2-5 | TRBV11-2 | . | TGTGCCAGCAGCTTAGATGTAGCGGGGGGGAGAGAGACCCAGTACTTC | CASSLDVAGGRETQYF
TRBD1 | TRBJ1-2 | TRBV2 | . | TGTGCCAGCACCCCCGGGACAGGGGGTTATGGCTACACCTTC | CASTPGTGGYGYTF
TRBD2 | TRBJ2-1 | TRBV24-1 | few | TGTGCCACCAGTGATCGACTAGCGGGCAATGAGCAGTTCTTC | CATSDRLAGNEQFF
TRBD1 | TRBJ2-1 | TRBV5-1 | once | TGCGCCAGCAGCCTACCGACAGGGGGCAGGGAGCAGTTCTTC | CASSLPTGGREQFF
TRBD1 | TRBJ2-6 | TRBV19 | . | TGTGCCAGCCAGGACAGGCCTAGCGGGGCCAACGTCCTGACTTTC | CASQDRPSGANVLTF
. | TRBJ2-2 | TRBV7-9 | . | TGTGCCAGCAGCTTTGACAGTTCGAACACCGGGGAGCTGTTTTTT | CASSFDSSNTGELFF
TRBD2 | TRBJ2-1 | TRBV11-2 | . | TGTGCCAGCAGCTTAAGGGCTAGCGGGCGTCTATACAATGAGCAGTTCTTC | CASSLRASGRLYNEQFF
TRBD1 | TRBJ1-1 | TRBV5-5 | . | TGTGCCAGCAGCTTACCCAGGGGGCTAGACACTGAAGCTTTCTTT | CASSLPRGLDTEAFF
. | TRBJ2-3 | TRBV19 | . | TGTGCCAGTAGTAACAGGGCAGATACGCAGTATTTT | CASSNRADTQYF
. | TRBJ2-7 | TRBV19 | few | TGTGCCAGTTCCGACAGGTCCAAATCCGAGCAGTACTTC | CASSDRSKSEQYF
TRBD2 | TRBJ2-1 | TRBV15 | . | TGTGCCTCGGGCAGCGGGAAATACAATGAGCAGTTCTTC | CASGSGKYNEQFF
TRBD1 | TRBJ1-3 | TRBV19 | . | TGTGCCAGTAGTTGGGACAGGGCGGCTGGAAACACCATATATTTT | CASSWDRAAGNTIYF
. | TRBJ1-1 | TRBV3-1/TRBV3-2 | . | TGTGCCAGCAGCCAAAAAGGGGCGTTTGGTGAAGCTTTCTTT | CASSQKGAFGEAFF
. | TRBJ1-5 | TRBV5-1 | . | TGCGCCAGCAGCTTGTCAGTCAATCAGCCCCAGCATTTT | CASSLSVNQPQHF
. | TRBJ1-4 | TRBV15 | . | TGTGCCACCAGCAGAAAGGTTTCGAGGACTAATGAAAAACTGTTTTTT | CATSRKVSRTNEKLFF
. | TRBJ2-7 | TRBV29-1 | . | TGCAGCGTCGTTACAGGGTTCTCCTACGAGCAGTACTTC | CSVVTGFSYEQYF
. | TRBJ1-6 | TRBV6-2/TRBV6-3 | . | TGTGCCAGCAGTTACGCGGGCCCAAGCTCCTATAATTCACCCCTCCACTTT | CASSYAGPSSYNSPLHF
TRBD2 | TRBJ2-1 | TRBV7-2 | . | TGTGCCAGCAGCTTAGGACTAGCCGCCTCCTACAATGAGCAGTTCTTC | CASSLGLAASYNEQFF
TRBD1 | TRBJ2-1 | TRBV30 | . | TGTGCCTGGAGTGTTAGGACAGGCTACAATGAGCAGTTCTTC | CAWSVRTGYNEQFF
. | TRBJ1-2 | TRBV4-3 | . | TGCGCCAGCAGCCGAAACGAGGGCGGTTATGGCTACACCTTC | CASSRNEGGYGYTF
TRBD1 | TRBJ1-4 | TRBV13 | once | TGTGCCAGCAGCTCTACCCGAACAGGGGGACCCGCAACTAATGAAAAACTGTTTTTT | CASSSTRTGGPATNEKLFF
TRBD1 | TRBJ2-7 | TRBV6-1 | . | TGTGCCAGCAGTGAGCCCGGGACAGGGTTGTCCTACGAGCAGTACTTC | CASSEPGTGLSYEQYF
TRBD1 | TRBJ2-5 | TRBV7-9 | . | TGTGCCAGCAGCCCCAGGACAGGGAGGCCGACCCAGTACTTC | CASSPRTGRPTQYF
. | TRBJ1-2 | TRBV7-2 | . | TGTGCCAGCAGCTGGGACACTAACTATGGCTACACCTTC | CASSWDTNYGYTF